This TCR beta chain originates from a study of blood T cell repertoires in COVID-19. V lost 2 bases to trimming and J lost 0 bases; unmatched junction nucleotides: 2. The CDR3 has 15 residues. Germline loops: CDR1 SGHRS, CDR2 YFSETQ. Clones were sequenced by immunoSEQ multiplex PCR, and TCRdb holds only the in-frame ones, with some missing. Of around 98,000 clones detected, 65% to 90% appear once; the ten largest clones hold about a tenth. This chain links TRBV5-1 with TRBJ2-1, with TRBD1 matching over 7 bases. This TCR was sampled from a man between 65 and 85 years old with active or convalescent COVID-19. The sample taken for sequencing was peripheral blood. CDR3 nucleotide sequence: TGCGCCAGCAGCTTACAGGGGAGCTCCTACAATGAGCAGTTCTTC. Amino acid sequence: CASSLQGSSYNEQFF.